One and the same sample provided the 13 T cell receptor beta chains below, sequenced in a study of radiotherapy plus CTLA-4 blockade in lung cancer. Assay: immunoSEQ multiplex PCR; the TCRdb copy retains only in-frame clones and omits some. The sample has fewer than 55,000 clones, roughly three quarters seen once. This specimen was peripheral blood, taken from a patient treated with radiotherapy plus ipilimumab. The source of these receptors is a human donor with non-small cell lung cancer whose response to radiotherapy plus ipilimumab could not be evaluated.

The V call is TRBV18, the J call TRBJ1-5, with 12 positions matching TRBD1. CDR3 size: 15 residues. V shed 6 bases and J 6 bases; nucleotides not matched to a gene: 6. Germline-derived CDR1 and CDR2 are KGHSH and LQKENI. This CDR3 reads CASSGQGARGQPQHF. The CDR3 bases are TGTGCCAGCTCGGGACAGGGGGCGAGGGGTCAGCCCCAGCATTTT.

CDR3 DNA sequence: TGTGCCAGTAGTTCATTTGGACAGGGAGTTGGTGAGCAGTTCTTC. Translated: CASSSFGQGVGEQFF. The chain joins TRBV19 to TRBJ2-1; 8 bases match TRBD1. The CDR3 consists of 15 residues. V lost 5 bases, J lost 9 bases, and 12 bases stayed unmatched. Looked up from germline, CDR1 is LNHDA and CDR2 is SQIVND (reference sequence).

The rearrangement joins TRBV6-1 to TRBJ2-1; tentative D call: TRBD2 (6 bases). The V end lost 11 bases, the J end lost 2 bases, and 19 bases lay between the germline ends. From germline, CDR1 is MNHNS and CDR2 SASEGT. The CDR3 spans 15 residues. The CDR3 DNA sequence: TGTGCCGCCCGGCGGGGACTCGAAACCTACAATGAGCAGTTCTTC. Encoded protein: CAARRGLETYNEQFF.

V is TRBV27 and J is TRBJ2-6; D perhaps matches TRBD1 (5 bases). Germline V CDR1 and CDR2: MNHEY, SMNVEV (reference sequence). V was cut by 5 bases and J by 4 bases, with 12 bases left in between. The CDR3 has 15 residues. CDR3 in DNA: TGTGCCAGCAGTGCAGTGGGGCCAGGGGCCAACGTCCTGACTTTC. Its protein is CASSAVGPGANVLTF.

V gene TRBV6-6 combines with J gene TRBJ2-7; D is perhaps TRBD2 (6 bases). Germline V CDR1 and CDR2: MNHNY, SVGAGI (reference sequence). The CDR3 is made up of 12 amino acids. Trimming pared 6 bases from V and 5 bases from J, leaving 11 bases between. The CDR3 sequence is CASSPRRDEQYF. CDR3 DNA: TGTGCCAGCAGCCCCCGGAGGGACGAGCAGTACTTC.

The count of this clone is one. The chain uses TRBV23-1 and TRBJ1-3; 7 positions match TRBD1. TRBV23-1 is an ORF, and what it does is uncertain. V lost 8 bases and J lost 5; bases outside the gene matches: 6. This CDR3 has 13 amino acids. The CDR3 coding sequence is TGCGCCAGCCTGACAGGGATTAGAAACACCATATATTTT. This codes for CASLTGIRNTIYF.

This chain links TRBV5-1 with TRBJ1-4; D is ambiguous. The CDR3 is 13 amino acids. The V end was cut by 0 bases, the J end by 6 bases, with 6 bases between. Germline values: CDR1 SGHRS, CDR2 YFSETQ. As DNA, the CDR3 is TGCGCCAGCAGCTTGGGTCAGGATGAAAAACTGTTTTTT. Its protein is CASSLGQDEKLFF.

V and J are TRBV19 and TRBJ1-1; 10 nucleotides line up with TRBD1. The junction had 2 bases not matched to a gene; V was cut back by 6 bases and J by 1 base. This CDR3 region has 14 residues. The V gene's germline CDR1 is LNHDA and CDR2 SQIVND (reference sequence). CDR3 bases: TGTGCCAGTAGGGGACAGGGGCCGAACACTGAAGCTTTCTTT. Protein sequence: CASRGQGPNTEAFF.

The chain carries TRBV6-4 and TRBJ2-7, with a possible D match to TRBD1 (6 bases). There are 20 residues in the CDR3. With 0 bases removed from V and 0 bases from J, the gap between germline ends came to 24 bases. CDR1 MRHNA and CDR2 SNTAGT come from the germline V gene. DNA of the CDR3: TGTGCCAGCAGTGACTCGAGCAGGGGCGACACCGCCGGGGCCTCCTACGAGCAGTACTTC. It specifies CASSDSSRGDTAGASYEQYF.

The rearrangement links TRBV5-1 to TRBJ2-7, with a tentative D call TRBD2 (6 bases). The CDR3 consists of 17 residues. Germline V lookup: CDR1 SGHRS, CDR2 YFSETQ. Trimming removed 0 bases at V and 1 base at J, with 17 bases between. Here the CDR3 DNA reads TGCGCCAGCAGCTTGGAGGTCCCTAGCGAGGGTTCCTACGAGCAGTACTTC. It translates to CASSLEVPSEGSYEQYF.

The rearrangement links TRBV10-1 to TRBJ2-2; 7 nucleotides align to TRBD2. The V gene end was trimmed by 2 bases and the J gene end by 6 bases; junction bases not matched to a gene: 6. The germline CDR1 and CDR2 sequences are WNHNN and SYGVQD (reference sequence). This CDR3 is built from 15 residues. Here the CDR3 reads CASSEGGVSAGELFF. DNA for the CDR3: TGCGCCAGCAGTGAGGGGGGGGTTTCGGCCGGGGAGCTGTTTTTT.

V usage is TRBV4-1 and J usage is TRBJ2-5, with a tentative D call TRBD1 (5 bases). This CDR3 spans 15 amino acids. Between the trimmed V and J ends, which lost 0 bases and 7 bases, there was a span of 15 bases. The germline V gene has CDR1 MGHRA and CDR2 YSYEKL. The CDR3 sequence: CASSQEGLVQGTQYF. The CDR3 DNA sequence: TGCGCCAGCAGCCAAGAAGGGCTAGTTCAGGGGACCCAGTACTTC.

The rearrangement links TRBV12-5 to TRBJ1-1; D uncertain. CDR3 size: 15 residues. V dropped 6 bases and J dropped 5 bases, with 19 bases sitting between them. Germline V CDR1 and CDR2: LGHNT, FRNRAP. The CDR3 loop is CASGPGSTGRTEAFF. The CDR3 nucleotides are TGTGCTAGTGGCCCGGGGTCGACTGGGCGGACTGAAGCTTTCTTT.